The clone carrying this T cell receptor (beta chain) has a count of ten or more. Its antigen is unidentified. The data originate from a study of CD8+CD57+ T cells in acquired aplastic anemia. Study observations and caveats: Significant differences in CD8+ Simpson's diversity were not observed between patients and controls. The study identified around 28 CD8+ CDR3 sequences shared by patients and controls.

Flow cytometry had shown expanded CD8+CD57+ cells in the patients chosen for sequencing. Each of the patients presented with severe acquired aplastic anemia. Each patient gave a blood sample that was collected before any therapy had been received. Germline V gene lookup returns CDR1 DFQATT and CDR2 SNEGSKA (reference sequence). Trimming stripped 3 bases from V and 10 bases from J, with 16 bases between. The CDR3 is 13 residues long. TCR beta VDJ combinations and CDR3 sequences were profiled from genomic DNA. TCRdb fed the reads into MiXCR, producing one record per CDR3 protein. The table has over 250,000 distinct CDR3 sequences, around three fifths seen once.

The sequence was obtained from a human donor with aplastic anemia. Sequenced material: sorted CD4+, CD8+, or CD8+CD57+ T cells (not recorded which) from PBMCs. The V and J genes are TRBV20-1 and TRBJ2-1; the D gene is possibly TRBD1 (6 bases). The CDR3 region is CSARDSPFQEQFF. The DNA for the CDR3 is TGCAGTGCTAGGGACAGTCCGTTTCAGGAGCAGTTCTTC.